The 19 T cell receptor beta chains listed next were all sequenced from one sample in a study of blood T cell repertoires in COVID-19. Sequencing used immunoSEQ multiplex PCR; TCRdb keeps in-frame clones, though not all of them. The sample shows some 180,000 clones, 75% to 85% of them seen only once. Specimen: peripheral blood. Source of these receptors: a woman between 40 and 55 years old with COVID-19, enrolled during active disease.

The rearrangement joins TRBV5-1 to TRBJ2-5; no reliable D call. The V end was cut by 3 bases, the J end by 4 bases, with 10 bases between. The CDR3 is 13 residues long. In germline, CDR1 is SGHRS, CDR2 YFSETQ. The CDR3: CASSYGSGETQYF. In nucleotides, the CDR3 is TGCGCCAGCAGCTACGGATCGGGAGAGACCCAGTACTTC. The full variable domain, its missing parts supplied by reference TRBV5-1 and TRBJ2-5, is KAGVTQTPRYLIKTRGQQVTLSCSPISGHRSVSWYQQTPGQGLQFLFEYFSETQRNKGNFPGRFSGRQFSNSRSEMNVSTLELGDSALYLCASSYGSGETQYFGPGTRLLVL.

This clone has a single count. The chain links TRBV28 to TRBJ1-2, with D unclear. V was shortened by 5 bases and J by 7 bases, with 11 bases between the two germline ends. The CDR3 has 12 residues. The germline V gene encodes CDR1 MDHEN and CDR2 SYDVKM. The CDR3 bases are TGTGCCAGCAGTCTCACCCAGATTGGCTACACCTTC. Translated, it gives CASSLTQIGYTF.

CDR3 sequence (DNA): TGTGCCAGCAGCTTGGGAGGGGGCTACGAGCAGTACTTC. Translation: CASSLGGGYEQYF. The J gene is TRBJ2-7, the V gene TRBV7-2; maybe TRBD2 (7 bases). Trimming cost V 3 bases and J 3 bases, with 9 bases left between them. This CDR3 comprises 13 residues. CDR1 is SGHTA and CDR2 is FQGNSA in the germline V gene.

The genes are TRBV11-3 and TRBJ1-3; TRBD1 matches at 9 bases. J was trimmed by 2 bases and V by 2 bases; bases with no gene match: 4. From germline, CDR1 is SGHNT and CDR2 YENEEA. This CDR3 region has 16 residues. CDR3 in DNA: TGTGCCAGCAGCTTATCTGGACAGGGGCCTGGAAACACCATATATTTT. It is translated as CASSLSGQGPGNTIYF.

The chain recombines TRBV3-1 (or the pseudogene TRBV3-2) with TRBJ2-1; 12 bases fit TRBD2. The length of the CDR3 is 16 residues. Germline trimming cut 1 base from V and 8 bases from J; bases unmatched to any gene: 6. The germline CDR1 and CDR2 sequences are LGHDT and YNNKEL (reference sequence). The CDR3: CASSQVSSGRVHEQFF. In DNA form, the CDR3 reads TGTGCCAGCAGCCAAGTTTCTAGCGGGAGGGTCCATGAGCAGTTCTTC.

The chain is built from TRBV13 and TRBJ1-3; D is unresolved. This CDR3 is 14 amino acids long. Looked up from germline, CDR1 is PRHDT and CDR2 is FYEKMQ (reference sequence). The V gene lost 8 bases and the J gene lost 0 bases, with 11 bases spanning the gap. Here the CDR3 reads CASRTESSGNTIYF. CDR3 DNA sequence: TGTGCCAGCCGCACGGAGAGCTCTGGAAACACCATATATTTT.

Of note for this clone: The same CDR3 arises from other DNA sequences in this sample as well. The chain uses TRBV7-3 and TRBJ2-7, with TRBD2 matching 7 bases. The CDR3 spans 12 residues. The germline gives CDR1 SGHTA, CDR2 FQGTGA. V dropped 4 bases and J dropped 7; count of bases not matched to a gene: 4. The CDR3 DNA reads as TGTGCCAGCAGCTCCCCGGGACTAGAGCAGTACTTC. Amino acids: CASSSPGLEQYF.

This chain joins TRBV28 and TRBJ1-1, with a possible D match to TRBD1 (6 bases). Between the trimmed V and J ends, which lost 3 bases and 0 bases, there was a span of 17 bases. Germline loops: CDR1 MDHEN, CDR2 SYDVKM. This CDR3 contains 17 residues. CDR3 amino acids: CASSFLYRAGVNTEAFF. CDR3 coding DNA: TGTGCCAGCAGTTTTCTCTACAGGGCGGGGGTGAACACTGAAGCTTTCTTT.

The chain employs TRBV5-5 and TRBJ1-2; D perhaps matches TRBD1 (5 bases). This CDR3 is built from 16 residues. Germline CDR1 reads SGHKS; CDR2 reads YYEKEE (reference sequence). Trimming took 0 bases from V and 1 from J, leaving 13 bases between them. CDR3 nucleotides: TGTGCCAGCAGCTTGGCCGCGGGGGTAGTTAACTATGGCTACACCTTC. Translated, it gives CASSLAAGVVNYGYTF.

The J gene is TRBJ2-6, the V gene TRBV27, with 7 bases identical to TRBD1. Germline CDR1 MNHEY, CDR2 SMNVEV (reference sequence). V shed 7 bases and J 4 bases; nucleotides not matched to a gene: 7. This CDR3 is 15 amino acids long. CDR3 in DNA: TGTGCCAGCACTCGACAGGGTCCCGGGGCCAACGTCCTGACTTTC. Protein: CASTRQGPGANVLTF.

CDR3 DNA sequence: TGTGCCAGCAGTTTAGAGACAGGGAACATTCAGTACTTC. It codes for CASSLETGNIQYF. V and J are TRBV27 and TRBJ2-4; 7 bases are a match to TRBD1. The germline V gene encodes CDR1 MNHEY and CDR2 SMNVEV (reference sequence). The V segment lost 2 bases and the J segment 7 bases; nucleotides outside the gene matches: 2. This CDR3 spans 13 amino acids.

This rearrangement joins TRBV28 to TRBJ1-2; 7 bases match TRBD1. The CDR3 runs to 13 residues. J lost 4 bases, V lost 8 bases, and 7 bases had no gene match. Germline V CDR1 and CDR2: MDHEN, SYDVKM. CDR3 in amino acids: CASGKQGIYGYTF. CDR3 nucleotides: TGTGCCAGCGGAAAACAGGGGATCTATGGCTACACCTTC.

The rearrangement links TRBV19 to TRBJ2-6; D unclear. Germline V gives CDR1 LNHDA, CDR2 SQIVND (reference sequence). This CDR3 comprises 15 residues. Trimming shortened V by 5 bases and J by 1 base, and 9 bases separated the two germline ends. Written as DNA, the CDR3 is TGTGCCAGTAGTTCCGAGCCGTCTGGGGCCAACGTCCTGACTTTC. Translation: CASSSEPSGANVLTF.

The V gene is TRBV7-6, the J gene TRBJ2-3; 7 bases align to TRBD1. Trimming took 5 bases from V and 2 from J; bases not matched to a gene: 7. The germline V gene has CDR1 SGHVS and CDR2 FNYEAQ. The CDR3 sequence is 15 residues long. The DNA for the CDR3 is TGTGCCAGCAGCACAAGGGACAGATCCACAGATACGCAGTATTTT. It specifies CASSTRDRSTDTQYF.

This chain links TRBV19 with TRBJ2-3; 10 bases map to TRBD2. V was pared by 0 bases and J by 4 bases, with 10 bases of the junction left unmatched. Germline-derived CDR1 and CDR2 are LNHDA and SQIVND (reference sequence). The CDR3 spans 18 residues. The CDR3 loop is CASSIDRVAGGISDTQYF. Here the CDR3 DNA reads TGTGCCAGTAGTATAGATCGGGTAGCGGGGGGCATCTCAGATACGCAGTATTTT. Combining the CDR3 with reference TRBV19 and TRBJ2-3 gives the whole variable domain DGGITQSPKYLFRKEGQNVTLSCEQNLNHDAMYWYRQDPGQGLRLIYYSQIVNDFQKGDIAEGYSVSREKKESFPLTVTSAQKNPTAFYLCASSIDRVAGGISDTQYFGPGTRLTVL.

The rearrangement joins TRBV7-2 to TRBJ2-2; 9 nucleotides align to TRBD1. The CDR3 runs to 17 residues. Germline lookup yields CDR1 SGHTA and CDR2 FQGNSA. Trimming at V came to 5 bases and at J to 0 bases, leaving 7 bases not matched to a gene. This chain's CDR3 is CASSHTGGAPNTGELFF. As DNA, the CDR3 is TGTGCCAGCAGCCACACAGGGGGCGCCCCGAACACCGGGGAGCTGTTTTTT.

This clone showed up just a few times. The V call is TRBV30, the J call TRBJ2-7; weak D call: TRBD1 (6 bases). The germline V gene encodes CDR1 GTSNPN and CDR2 SVGIG (reference sequence). Trimming removed 0 bases at V and 4 bases at J, with 16 bases between. The CDR3 runs to 15 residues. CDR3 in amino acids: CAWSVRSGAFYEQYF. The CDR3 DNA follows: TGTGCCTGGAGTGTAAGATCAGGGGCGTTTTACGAGCAGTACTTC.

The chain recombines TRBV6-2 or TRBV6-3 with TRBJ1-2, with no clear D. This CDR3 region has 12 residues. V shed 5 bases and J shed 5 bases, with 9 bases lying between them. The V gene's germline CDR1 is MNHEY and CDR2 SVGEGT. The CDR3 sequence is CASSRRSYGYTF. The CDR3 DNA sequence: TGTGCCAGCAGTCGCCGGTCTTATGGCTACACCTTC.

There are a few counts of this clone. The DNA for the CDR3 is TGTGCCACCTCTAATCAGCCCCAGCATTTT. It specifies CATSNQPQHF. V is TRBV15 and J is TRBJ1-5; D uncertain. The CDR3 spans 10 residues. Germline CDR1 is LNHNV and CDR2 is YYDKDF (reference sequence). Trimming took off 8 bases at V and 4 bases at J, with 3 bases between the two ends. Full variable domain (rest looked up from reference TRBV15 and TRBJ1-5): DAMVIQNPRYQVTQFGKPVTLSCSQTLNHNVMYWYQQKSSQAPKLLFHYYDKDFNNEADTPDNFQSRRPNTSFCFLDIRSPGLGDTAMYLCATSNQPQHFGDGTRLSIL.